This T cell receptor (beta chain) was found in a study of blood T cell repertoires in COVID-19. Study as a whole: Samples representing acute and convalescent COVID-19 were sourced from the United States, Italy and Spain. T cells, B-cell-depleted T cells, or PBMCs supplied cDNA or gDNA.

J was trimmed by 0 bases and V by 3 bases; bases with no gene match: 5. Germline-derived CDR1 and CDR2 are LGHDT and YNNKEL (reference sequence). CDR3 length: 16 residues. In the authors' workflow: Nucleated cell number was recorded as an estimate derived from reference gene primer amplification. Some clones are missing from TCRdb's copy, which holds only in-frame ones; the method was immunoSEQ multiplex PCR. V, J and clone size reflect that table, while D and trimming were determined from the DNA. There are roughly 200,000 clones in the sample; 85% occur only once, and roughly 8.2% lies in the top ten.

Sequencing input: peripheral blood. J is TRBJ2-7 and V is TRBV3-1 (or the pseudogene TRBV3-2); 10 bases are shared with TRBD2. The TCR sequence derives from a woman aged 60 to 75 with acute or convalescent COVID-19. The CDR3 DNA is TGTGCCAGCAGCCAGGGACTAGCGAAGAGCTCCTACGAGCAGTACTTC. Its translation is CASSQGLAKSSYEQYF.